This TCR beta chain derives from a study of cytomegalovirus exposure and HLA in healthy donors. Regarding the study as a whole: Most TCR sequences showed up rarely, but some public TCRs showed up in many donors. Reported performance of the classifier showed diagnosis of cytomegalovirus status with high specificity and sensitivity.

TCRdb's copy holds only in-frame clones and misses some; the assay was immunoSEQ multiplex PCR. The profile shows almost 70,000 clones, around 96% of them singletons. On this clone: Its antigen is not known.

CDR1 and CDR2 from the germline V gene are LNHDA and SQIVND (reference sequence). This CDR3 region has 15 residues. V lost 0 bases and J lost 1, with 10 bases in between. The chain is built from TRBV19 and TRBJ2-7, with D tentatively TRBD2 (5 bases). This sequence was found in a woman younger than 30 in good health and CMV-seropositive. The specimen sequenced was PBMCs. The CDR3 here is CASSIDEGRSYEQYF. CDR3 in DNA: TGTGCCAGTAGTATAGATGAGGGAAGGTCCTACGAGCAGTACTTC.